The sequence of this T cell receptor beta chain was determined in a study of T cell responses to AZD1222 COVID-19 vaccine (dated by TCRdb to the early 2020s). A note on the overall study: TCR sequencing was performed for over 230 trial participants, of whom 200 to 210 were given two doses of AZD1222 and some 26 were given two doses of MenACWY control vaccine. Trial participants were enrolled into age subgroups of 18-55, 56-69 and 70-plus years, which contained around 140, 26 and 57 TCR-sequenced participants, respectively. Overall results and qualifications from the work: CD4 TCRs associated with the vaccine covered the entire spike protein, and the dominant responses were in regions 160-218 and 743-854. After two AZD1222 doses, both the breadth and the depth of spike-specific TCRs were significantly higher than at day 0 and than in MenACWY recipients. The 56-69-year group was small, and its depth increase did not reach significance, likely because of low power. Only five to seven AZD1222 recipients were SARS-CoV-2 seropositive at baseline, limiting conclusions about previously exposed vaccinees. Participants were mostly white British, with more females than males. The authors suggested clonal diversity may have been underestimated. Because no day 14 peak-response samples were available, repertoires were characterized only after the peak T cell response. Nearly half of unique spike-specific TCRs reportedly recognized epitopes outside regions mutated in the B.1.351 and B.1.1.7 variants.

What this sample's time point label stands for: about 28 days (+/-7) after the second vaccine dose. AZD1222 recipients with second doses at about 4 weeks or about 12 weeks were pooled, because spike-specific TCR depth and breadth did not differ between schedules. Vaccinee samples came from UK trials COV001 and COV002, including a single-blind randomized controlled phase 2/3 trial of AZD1222 (ChAdOx1 nCoV-19) in healthy adults. For TCRbeta chain sequencing, PBMC samples from trial participants were taken at day 0 and at day 28 after the second dose. The CDR3 regions of human TCRbeta chains were analyzed by immunosequencing. As for the authors' bioinformatics: Repertoire TCRs were matched against a reference library of SARS-CoV-2-specific TCRs generated with the MIRA antigen-specificity platform. Breadth was defined as the fraction of unique TCRs that were SARS-CoV-2-associated, and depth was defined as the fraction of total T cells that were SARS-CoV-2-associated. Using the MIRA data, each spike-specific TCR was assigned both to the spike region to which the TCR was reactive and to a CD4 or CD8 class. Log10-transformed breadth and depth values were compared by one-way ANOVA with Sidak's multiple comparisons tests. TCRdb stores this immuneACCESS table with in-frame sequences only. Part of the clones is absent; in the studies checked, under half of the shortfall reflects unresolved V genes, and no reason is known for the rest. D and trimming were read from the DNA, whereas the V and J calls and clone size are those reported in that table. In this sample the table shows approximately 110,000 clones, around nine tenths of which occur a single time. The ten largest clones represent about 2.5% of the sample.

The junction shows trimming of 2 bases on V and 6 bases on J, and the gene matches do not reach 2 bases of it. The CDR3 runs 16 residues from the cysteine to the phenylalanine. Of the read, only the CDR3 DNA is kept; its 48 bases are in frame from base 1. CDR1 and CDR2 are read off the germline V gene as MNHNS and SASEGT. A remark on this clone: Its antigen has not been determined. The input lacks base qualities; no much larger clone sits a single base away.

The chain was built from TRBV6-1 and TRBJ2-1; TRBD2 matches 15 bases in the middle. The sequence came from an adult who received the AZD1222 COVID-19 vaccine. The source material was peripheral blood, sampled 28 days after the second AZD1222 dose. CDR3 region: CASSELGLAGGNEQFF. The sequence in DNA is TGTGCCAGCAGTGAATTGGGACTAGCGGGGGGCAATGAGCAGTTCTTC.